This T cell receptor beta chain emerged from a study of blood T cells in healthy people across ages. Ranging in age from roughly 6 to 100, the donors were healthy Caucasian individuals from Russia. Total RNA amounts of at least 5 micrograms were extracted per sample. This clonotype has a count of ten or more. The use of a sample-barcoded 5' primer and a J-beta primer mix characterized a second PCR of roughly 6 to 11 cycles. Every molecule of cDNA carried a tag from a template-switch adaptor with 12 random nucleotides. TCRdb re-derived calls from the 5' RACE reads in MiXCR, one entry per CDR3 protein. The sample holds 800,000 to 950,000 distinct CDR3 sequences, around 34% seen once. The V end lost 5 bases, the J end lost 7 bases, and 8 bases lay between the germline ends. CDR3 size: 11 residues.

This TCR derives from a man between 18 and 29 years old in good health. The sequencing sample was made of blood. The chain recombines TRBV12-3 or TRBV12-4 with TRBJ2-5; possibly TRBD2 for D (5 bases). CDR3: CASSNSGTQYF. CDR3 nucleotides: TGTGCCAGCAGTAACAGCGGGACCCAGTACTTC.